This entry lists 8 T cell receptor beta chains sequenced from one sample in a study of T cell repertoires in cytomegalovirus infection. Via MiXCR, TCRdb re-called the reads, giving one row per CDR3 protein. Of approximately 200,000 distinct CDR3 sequences listed, about 20% are singletons. What was sequenced was CD8+ T cells from PBMCs. The receptors stem from a human donor in good health (CMV status not recorded). Some clones in this sample may be carry-over from other donors' samples.

The V gene is TRBV28, the J gene TRBJ2-5, with D hard to call. Germline V CDR1 and CDR2: MDHEN, SYDVKM. Trimming took 7 bases from V and 5 from J, leaving 17 bases between them. The length of the CDR3 is 14 residues. CDR3 in DNA: TGTGCCAGCACCTTGGACGGTTCATCGGAGACCCAGTACTTC. The encoded protein is CASTLDGSSETQYF.

The table lists this clonotype with many counts. The J gene is TRBJ1-1, the V gene TRBV19, with D maybe TRBD1 (5 bases). The CDR3 is 16 amino acids. V was trimmed by 5 bases and J by 1 base, leaving 17 bases between them. Germline V gives CDR1 LNHDA, CDR2 SQIVND (reference sequence). CDR3 protein: CASSYIFGQGNTEAFF. The CDR3 nucleotides are TGTGCCAGTAGTTATATCTTTGGGCAGGGGAACACTGAAGCTTTCTTT.

The chain employs TRBV20-1 and TRBJ2-7; 7 bases map to TRBD2. The CDR3 consists of 15 residues. The V gene end was trimmed by 4 bases and the J gene end by 4 bases; junction bases not matched to a gene: 13. Germline V gene lookup returns CDR1 DFQATT and CDR2 SNEGSKA (reference sequence). CDR3 nucleotide sequence: TGCAGTGCTACCGCCGTCGCGGGGGACCCGTACGAGCAGTACTTC. Its protein product is CSATAVAGDPYEQYF.

This clonotype was counted many times. DNA for the CDR3: TGTGCCAGCAGCTTAGACCACGGAGTCTACGAGCAGTACTTC. Translated: CASSLDHGVYEQYF. The chain uses TRBV7-9 and TRBJ2-7; D ambiguous. Trimming stripped 1 base from V and 3 bases from J, with 10 bases between. This CDR3 region has 14 residues. Germline V gives CDR1 SEHNR, CDR2 FQNEAQ (reference sequence).

This clonotype has at least ten counts. The chain joins TRBV29-1 to TRBJ2-1, with D tentatively TRBD2 (5 bases). Germline lookup yields CDR1 SQVTM and CDR2 ANQGSEA. V lost 3 bases and J 0 bases, leaving 12 bases between the germline ends. The CDR3 consists of 15 residues. This CDR3 reads CSVDGEASSYNEQFF. CDR3 in DNA: TGCAGCGTTGACGGGGAAGCCAGCTCCTACAATGAGCAGTTCTTC.

This clonotype was seen only a few times. The chain carries TRBV11-2 and TRBJ1-1; TRBD1 agrees at 8 bases. CDR1 and CDR2 from the germline V gene are SGHAT and FQNNGV. This CDR3 is 15 amino acids long. J gave up 3 bases and V 1 base, and 4 bases lay outside the gene matches. CDR3 loop: CASSLVGQGYTEAFF. CDR3 coding DNA: TGTGCCAGCAGCTTAGTCGGACAGGGATACACTGAAGCTTTCTTT.

This clonotype was found a few times. The gene calls are TRBV6-2 or TRBV6-3 and TRBJ2-1; a weak D match, TRBD2 (5 bases). CDR1 is MNHEY and CDR2 is SVGEGT in the germline V gene. The V and J ends lost 8 bases and 9 bases respectively, with 17 bases between them. The CDR3 has 13 residues. The CDR3 bases are TGTGCCAGCTTTGAAAGCGGCGTCGGTGAGCAGTTCTTC. This gives the protein CASFESGVGEQFF.

The gene calls are TRBV20-1 and TRBJ2-7; tentative D call: TRBD1 (6 bases). CDR3 length equals 14 residues. With 5 bases removed from V and 0 bases from J, the gap between germline ends came to 14 bases. Germline loops: CDR1 DFQATT, CDR2 SNEGSKA (reference sequence). The CDR3 DNA is TGCAGTGCTCGCCAGGGGCTAAGCTCCTACGAGCAGTACTTC. Amino acids: CSARQGLSSYEQYF.